The 7 T cell receptor beta chains below were found in one sample sequenced in a study of blood T cells in healthy people across ages. A second PCR, run for about 6 to 11 cycles, used a sample-barcoded 5' primer plus a J-beta primer mix. TCRdb reprocessed the 5' RACE reads via MiXCR and lists one record per CDR3 protein. The table records fewer than 750,000 distinct CDR3 sequences, 40% to 55% of them present only once. Sample: blood. Every receptor here comes from an elderly man in good health.

This clonotype was seen ten or more times. The rearrangement uses TRBV9 and TRBJ1-2, with D unresolved. The CDR3 loop spans 11 amino acids. CDR1 and CDR2 from the germline V gene are SGDLS and YYNGEE. Trimming took 3 bases from V and 7 from J, leaving 7 bases between them. The CDR3 DNA follows: TGTGCCAGCAGCGGCCGAGGTGGCTACACCTTC. It codes for CASSGRGGYTF. The whole variable domain, remainder taken from reference TRBV9 and TRBJ1-2, is DSGVTQTPKHLITATGQRVTLRCSPRSGDLSVYWYQQSLDQGLQFLIQYYNGEERAKGNILERFSAQQFPDLHSELNLSSLELGDSALYFCASSGRGGYTFGSGTRLTVV.

This sequence joins TRBV6-5 and TRBJ1-1; TRBD1 aligns across 8 bases. J lost 0 bases, V lost 7 bases, and 4 bases had no gene match. This CDR3 contains 14 residues. Germline V CDR1 and CDR2: MNHEY, SVGAGI. CDR3 coding DNA: TGTGCCAGCACCTCGGACAGGGTGAACACTGAAGCTTTCTTT. It yields the protein CASTSDRVNTEAFF.

The genes are TRBV5-1 and TRBJ1-6; perhaps TRBD1 as D (5 bases). The CDR3 is 14 amino acids. Looked up from germline, CDR1 is SGHRS and CDR2 is YFSETQ. Trimming took off 3 bases at V and 10 bases at J, with 14 bases between the two ends. CDR3 sequence reads: CASSSLQGGSPLHF. The CDR3 region has the DNA TGCGCCAGCAGCTCCCTCCAGGGAGGGTCACCCCTCCACTTT.

This chain links TRBV5-6 with TRBJ2-3; either TRBD1 or TRBD2 may supply D (5 bases each). CDR3 length equals 16 residues. Germline values: CDR1 SGHDT, CDR2 YYEEEE. Between the trimmed V and J ends, which lost 0 bases and 6 bases, there was a span of 17 bases. CDR3 amino acids: CASSLAGATRRDTQYF. CDR3 nucleotide sequence: TGTGCCAGCAGCTTGGCCGGGGCGACCCGAAGGGATACGCAGTATTTT.

This clonotype was recorded a few times. The V gene is TRBV7-2, the J gene TRBJ1-4; possible D gene TRBD1, 6 bases. V lost 2 bases to trimming and J lost 8 bases, with 12 bases between them. The CDR3 extends over 14 amino acids. Germline CDR1 is SGHTA and CDR2 is FQGNSA. CDR3 residues: CASSLSGGGEKLFF. The CDR3 DNA reads TGTGCCAGCAGCTTAAGTGGGGGCGGGGAAAAACTGTTTTTT.

This rearrangement joins TRBV7-9 to TRBJ2-1; TRBD2 aligns across 13 bases. The length of the CDR3 is 18 residues. V shed 2 bases, J shed 10 bases, and the junction held 14 bases outside the gene matches. Germline V gene lookup returns CDR1 SEHNR and CDR2 FQNEAQ (reference sequence). CDR3 region: CASSLYQGLAGINYEQFF. The CDR3 DNA follows: TGTGCCAGCAGCTTATACCAGGGACTAGCGGGAATCAACTACGAGCAGTTCTTC.

This chain joins TRBV12-3 or TRBV12-4 and TRBJ1-6; D not certain. The V and J ends lost 5 bases and 10 bases respectively, with 15 bases between them. The CDR3 spans 14 residues. The CDR3 loop is CASSSSVEGSPLHF. In DNA, the CDR3 is TGTGCCAGCAGTAGCAGTGTAGAAGGGTCACCCCTCCACTTT.